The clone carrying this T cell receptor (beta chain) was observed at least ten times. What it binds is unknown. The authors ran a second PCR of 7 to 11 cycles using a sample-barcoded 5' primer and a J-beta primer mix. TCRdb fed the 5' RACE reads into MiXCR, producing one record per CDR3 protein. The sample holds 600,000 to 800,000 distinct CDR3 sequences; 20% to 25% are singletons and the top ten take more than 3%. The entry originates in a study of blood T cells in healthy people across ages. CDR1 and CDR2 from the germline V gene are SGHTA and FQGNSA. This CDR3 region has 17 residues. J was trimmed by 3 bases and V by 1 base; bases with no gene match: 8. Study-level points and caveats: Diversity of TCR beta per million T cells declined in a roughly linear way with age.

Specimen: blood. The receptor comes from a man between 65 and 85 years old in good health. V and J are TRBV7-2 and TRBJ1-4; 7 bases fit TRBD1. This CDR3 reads CASSLGAGGQANEKLFF. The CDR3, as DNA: TGTGCCAGCAGCTTAGGCGCAGGGGGGCAAGCTAATGAAAAACTGTTTTTT.